Each of the 9 T cell receptor beta chains below was sequenced from the same sample in a study of blood T cell repertoires in COVID-19. Method: immunoSEQ multiplex PCR; TCRdb's copy keeps in-frame clones and lacks some. The profile covers 200,000 to 300,000 clones, with 65% to 90% appearing a single time and roughly 4.7% taken by the ten largest. The sample comprised peripheral blood. These receptors all come from a woman in her 70s with acute or convalescent COVID-19.

The table lists this clone with a count of one. The chain couples TRBV5-1 to TRBJ2-1; no firm D call. Between the trimmed V and J ends, which lost 0 bases and 2 bases, there was a span of 9 bases. Germline CDR1 is SGHRS and CDR2 is YFSETQ. The CDR3 runs 15 residues. In DNA, the CDR3 is TGCGCCAGCAGCTTGGATGGCACCGCCTACAATGAGCAGTTCTTC. Protein sequence: CASSLDGTAYNEQFF.

The gene calls are TRBV19 and TRBJ2-1; 8 nucleotides match TRBD1. CDR3 length: 15 amino acids. Germline V gene sequence: CDR1 LNHDA, CDR2 SQIVND (reference sequence). Trimming at V came to 5 bases and at J to 9 bases, leaving 12 bases not matched to a gene. CDR3 loop: CASSPQDLTGAEQFF. The CDR3 nucleotides read TGTGCCAGTAGTCCTCAGGATTTGACAGGGGCTGAGCAGTTCTTC.

The chain recombines TRBV3-1 (or the pseudogene TRBV3-2) with TRBJ1-2, with D possibly matching TRBD1 (6 bases). The CDR3 extends over 14 amino acids. V lost 4 bases to trimming and J lost 8 bases, with 17 bases between them. Germline V gene lookup returns CDR1 LGHDT and CDR2 YNNKEL (reference sequence). This CDR3 is CASSPRQAGGGYTF. The CDR3 coding sequence is TGTGCCAGCAGCCCGCGACAGGCGGGCGGGGGCTACACCTTC.

This clone was seen a few times. V and J are TRBV5-4 and TRBJ2-7; 10 bases fit TRBD1. Germline CDR1 SGHNT, CDR2 YYREEE (reference sequence). Germline trimming cut 3 bases from V and 6 bases from J; bases unmatched to any gene: 6. The CDR3 extends over 14 amino acids. CDR3 bases: TGTGCCAGCAGCTCAGGGACAGGGGTGGGCGAGCAGTACTTC. Translated: CASSSGTGVGEQYF.

The J gene is TRBJ1-4, the V gene TRBV30; no reliable D call. V gave up 0 bases and J gave up 5 bases, with 16 bases separating them. This CDR3 has 16 residues. Germline V lookup: CDR1 GTSNPN, CDR2 SVGIG (reference sequence). CDR3 nucleotides: TGTGCCTGGAGTGTAAAGTTAGGGAGAGGCAATGAAAAACTGTTTTTT. This sequence encodes CAWSVKLGRGNEKLFF. The full variable domain, with the rest looked up from reference TRBV30 and TRBJ1-4, is SQTIHQWPATLVQPVGSPLSLECTVEGTSNPNLYWYRQAAGRGLQLLFYSVGIGQISSEVPQNLSASRPQDRQFILSSKKLLLSDSGFYLCAWSVKLGRGNEKLFFGSGTQLSVL.

The rearrangement links TRBV29-1 to TRBJ1-1; a possible D gene is TRBD1 (6 bases). Per germline, CDR1 SQVTM and CDR2 ANQGSEA. This CDR3 has 16 amino acids. V was shortened by 1 base and J by 1 base, with 16 bases between the two germline ends. CDR3 coding DNA: TGCAGCGTTGAAGCGACCTCAGGGGTGAGGAACACTGAAGCTTTCTTT. It yields the protein CSVEATSGVRNTEAFF.

The CDR3 reads CASQKGARTEAFF. CDR3 bases: TGTGCCAGCCAGAAGGGGGCGCGGACTGAAGCTTTCTTT. The chain uses TRBV2 and TRBJ1-1; 7 positions agree with TRBD1. Germline lookup yields CDR1 SNHLY and CDR2 FYNNEI. The CDR3 is made up of 13 amino acids. V trimming: 8 bases; J trimming: 5 bases; junction bases outside the gene matches: 8.

This clone was found once. J is TRBJ2-5 and V is TRBV18; D gene unclear. Germline loops: CDR1 KGHSH, CDR2 LQKENI. The CDR3 consists of 11 residues. V shed 5 bases and J shed 5 bases, with 6 bases lying between them. This chain's CDR3 is CASSRAETQYF. The CDR3 DNA sequence: TGTGCCAGCTCAAGAGCGGAGACCCAGTACTTC.

The rearrangement joins TRBV28 to TRBJ1-2; 7 bases are a match to TRBD1. The CDR3 is 11 residues long. Per germline, CDR1 MDHEN and CDR2 SYDVKM. CDR3 nucleotides: TGTGCAGGGGGACAGAACTATGGCTACACCTTC. Translation gives CAGGQNYGYTF.